This T cell receptor (beta chain) was documented in a study of blood T cell repertoires in COVID-19. Germline CDR1 SGHRS, CDR2 YFSETQ. The CDR3 loop spans 16 amino acids. The V gene end was trimmed by 4 bases and the J gene end by 2 bases; junction bases not matched to a gene: 6. The study drew participants aged about 18 to 89 years from 20 to 30 US areas. Clinical history reported by participants formed the basis on which cohorts were assigned. Profiled with immunoSEQ multiplex PCR; TCRdb holds only in-frame clones, not every one. The sample lists 430,000 or so clones, 88% occurring once. The sample taken for sequencing was PBMCs or T cells enriched from blood (not recorded which). The J gene is TRBJ2-1, the V gene TRBV5-1, with 10 bases lining up with TRBD2. This sequence was found in a woman aged 40 to 50 who had recovered from COVID-19. CDR3 residues: CASSPNGLAAYNEQFF. CDR3 sequence (DNA): TGCGCCAGCAGCCCAAACGGACTAGCGGCCTACAATGAGCAGTTCTTC.